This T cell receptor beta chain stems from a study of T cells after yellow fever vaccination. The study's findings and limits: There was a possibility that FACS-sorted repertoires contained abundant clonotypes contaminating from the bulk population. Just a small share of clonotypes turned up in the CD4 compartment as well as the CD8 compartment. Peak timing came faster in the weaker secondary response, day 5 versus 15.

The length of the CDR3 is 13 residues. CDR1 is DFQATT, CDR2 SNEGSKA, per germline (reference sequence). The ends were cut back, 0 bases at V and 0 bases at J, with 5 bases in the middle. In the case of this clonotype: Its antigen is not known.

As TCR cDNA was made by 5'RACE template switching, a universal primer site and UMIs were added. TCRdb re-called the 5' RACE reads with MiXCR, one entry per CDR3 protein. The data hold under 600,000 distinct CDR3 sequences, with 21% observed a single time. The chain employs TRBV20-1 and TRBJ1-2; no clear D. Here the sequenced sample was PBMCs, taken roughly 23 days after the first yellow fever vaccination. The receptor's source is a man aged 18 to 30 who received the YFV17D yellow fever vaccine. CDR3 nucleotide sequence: TGCAGTGCTAGAGATCTCACTAACTATGGCTACACCTTC. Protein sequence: CSARDLTNYGYTF.